Each of the 8 T cell receptor beta chains below was sequenced from the same sample in a study of human T cells and chemical hapten exposure. Time point meaning: patch test 1, 2 weeks after DPC sensitization. Treatment: therapeutic diphenylcyclopropenone sensitization with weekly scalp DPC. Whole blood, unfractionated, served as the material for total RNA extraction. TCRdb passed the RACE reads through MiXCR, listing each CDR3 protein once. The sample shows about 41,000 distinct CDR3 sequences, around 3.8% of them seen only once. The sample in question was whole blood, obtained in connection with sensitization to the hapten diphenylcyclopropenone (DPC). The source of these receptors is a man over 45 with alopecia areata. Some clones in this sample may be carry-over from other donors' samples.

This clonotype was recorded at least ten times. The V gene is TRBV5-1, the J gene TRBJ2-3, with a tentative D call TRBD2 (5 bases). The CDR3 totals 15 residues. Looked up from germline, CDR1 is SGHRS and CDR2 is YFSETQ. With 1 base removed from V and 2 bases from J, the gap between germline ends came to 11 bases. The chain's CDR3 is CASSLRRVDTDTQYF. CDR3 nucleotides: TGCGCCAGCAGCTTGAGGCGGGTAGACACAGATACGCAGTATTTT.

This clonotype was found many times. The chain carries TRBV4-3 and TRBJ1-2; TRBD1 agrees at 7 bases. This CDR3 contains 13 residues. The J segment lost 5 bases and the V segment lost 3 bases, leaving 3 bases of the junction unmatched. Germline CDR1 reads LGHNA; CDR2 reads YSLEER. This CDR3 is CASSQGQSYGYTF. CDR3 bases: TGCGCCAGCAGCCAGGGACAGTCATATGGCTACACCTTC.

This clonotype was seen more than once but under ten times. The J gene is TRBJ2-5, the V gene TRBV3-1; 7 nucleotides agree with TRBD2. J lost 5 bases, V lost 2 bases, and 14 bases had no gene match. CDR3 length equals 17 residues. Germline lookup yields CDR1 LGHDT and CDR2 YNNKEL (reference sequence). The CDR3 here is CASSQLSPSGAAETQYF. CDR3 bases: TGTGCCAGCAGCCAACTTTCGCCTAGCGGAGCCGCGGAGACCCAGTACTTC.

The sample holds a few counts of this clonotype. This chain links TRBV12-3 or TRBV12-4 with TRBJ1-6, with 11 nucleotides matching TRBD1. V dropped 7 bases and J dropped 11; count of bases not matched to a gene: 10. The CDR3 runs to 15 residues. CDR3 DNA: TGTGCCAGCACTCCGGGACAGGGGGTTTGGACACCCCTCCACTTT. The encoded protein is CASTPGQGVWTPLHF.

This clonotype has a handful of counts. The CDR3 DNA reads TGTGCCAGCTCACCCCCGGGGGGGGTGCAGCCCCAGCATTTT. Translating it yields CASSPPGGVQPQHF. This sequence joins TRBV18 and TRBJ1-5, with D possibly being TRBD1 (5 bases). Germline V lookup: CDR1 KGHSH, CDR2 LQKENI. This CDR3 spans 14 amino acids. Trimming cost V 3 bases and J 7 bases, with 13 bases left between them.

This clonotype came up many times. This chain links TRBV29-1 with TRBJ1-2; 8 positions match TRBD1. The CDR3 covers 13 residues. Germline CDR1 is SQVTM and CDR2 is ANQGSEA. V was pared by 5 bases and J by 6 bases, with 8 bases of the junction left unmatched. As DNA, the CDR3 is TGCAGCGTTAGAGCGCAGGGGGCGGATGGCTACACCTTC. It encodes CSVRAQGADGYTF.

This clonotype qualifies as medium-sized (0.01 to 0.1%). This chain links TRBV12-3 or TRBV12-4 with TRBJ2-1; TRBD2 is a possible D gene (5 bases). This CDR3 is 13 amino acids long. With 5 bases removed from V and 7 bases from J, the gap between germline ends came to 12 bases. Here the CDR3 DNA reads TGTGCCAGCAGTCCTCACACGGGGAATGAGCAGTTCTTC. Translation gives CASSPHTGNEQFF.

This clonotype was observed at least ten times. The chain carries TRBV5-1 and TRBJ2-7, with D possibly matching TRBD2 (5 bases). Germline CDR1 reads SGHRS; CDR2 reads YFSETQ. This CDR3 has 14 residues. Trimming took 4 bases from V and 0 from J, leaving 11 bases between them. This chain's CDR3 is CASSKDLISYEQYF. The CDR3 nucleotides are TGCGCCAGCAGCAAGGACTTAATCTCCTACGAGCAGTACTTC. The variable domain in full, completed from reference TRBV5-1 and TRBJ2-7, reads KAGVTQTPRYLIKTRGQQVTLSCSPISGHRSVSWYQQTPGQGLQFLFEYFSETQRNKGNFPGRFSGRQFSNSRSEMNVSTLELGDSALYLCASSKDLISYEQYFGPGTRLTVT.